Each of the 28 T cell receptor beta chains below was sequenced from the same sample in a study of T cell repertoires in cytomegalovirus infection. Each CDR3 protein gets one entry after TCRdb re-called the reads with MiXCR. The sample includes some 240,000 distinct CDR3 sequences, over 15% of them seen just once. Input material: CD8+ T cells from PBMCs. These receptors were obtained from a human donor in good health (CMV status not recorded). Some clones in this sample may be carry-over from other donors' samples.

The chain couples TRBV28 to TRBJ1-1; perhaps TRBD1 as D (6 bases). This CDR3 is built from 16 residues. Germline V gene sequence: CDR1 MDHEN, CDR2 SYDVKM. V was cut by 7 bases and J by 0 bases, with 18 bases left in between. The CDR3 loop is CASNPAGAGLNTEAFF. CDR3 nucleotides: TGTGCCAGCAACCCGGCGGGGGCCGGCCTGAACACTGAAGCTTTCTTT.

The CDR3 loop is CSAERLADYTDTQYF. For the CDR3, the DNA is TGCAGCGCTGAGCGACTAGCGGATTACACAGATACGCAGTATTTT. The chain uses TRBV29-1 and TRBJ2-3; 9 nucleotides agree with TRBD2. The CDR3 sequence is 15 residues long. Germline CDR1 is SQVTM and CDR2 is ANQGSEA. V lost 7 bases and J lost 2; bases outside the gene matches: 10.

The gene calls are TRBV19 and TRBJ1-2; TRBD1 agrees at 7 bases. V was clipped by 4 bases and J by 5 bases; unmatched bases: 16. This CDR3 is built from 17 residues. Per germline, CDR1 LNHDA and CDR2 SQIVND (reference sequence). CDR3 region: CASSNNSILDRPYGYTF. DNA of the CDR3: TGTGCCAGTAGTAACAACTCAATACTGGACAGGCCTTATGGCTACACCTTC.

This clonotype was detected a few times. The gene calls are TRBV29-1 and TRBJ2-7, with a weak D call TRBD1 (6 bases). V gave up 3 bases and J gave up 2 bases, with 11 bases separating them. This CDR3 contains 13 residues. Germline CDR1 reads SQVTM; CDR2 reads ANQGSEA. The CDR3 nucleotides are TGCAGCGTTGAGCTAGGACAGCCCTACGAGCAGTACTTC. Residues: CSVELGQPYEQYF.

This clonotype was counted ten times or more. V usage is TRBV28 and J usage is TRBJ1-4, with a tentative D call TRBD1 (5 bases). The CDR3 loop spans 14 amino acids. Per the germline V gene, CDR1 is MDHEN and CDR2 is SYDVKM. The ends were cut back, 4 bases at V and 8 bases at J, with 14 bases in the middle. Here the CDR3 DNA reads TGTGCCAGCAGTTCGTCGACAGTTATCGAAAAACTGTTTTTT. Its protein product is CASSSSTVIEKLFF.

This clonotype was picked up many times. This sequence joins TRBV11-1 and TRBJ2-5; 7 bases match TRBD2. This CDR3 has 13 residues. V lost 5 bases and J lost 9; bases outside the gene matches: 9. Germline V lookup: CDR1 SGHAT, CDR2 FQDESV (reference sequence). In DNA form, the CDR3 reads TGTGCCAGCAGCATACCGGGACTACCCGCCCAGTACTTC. The encoded protein is CASSIPGLPAQYF.

There are a few counts of this clonotype. The rearrangement links TRBV7-9 to TRBJ2-7; D is possibly TRBD1 (5 bases). The V gene's germline CDR1 is SEHNR and CDR2 FQNEAQ (reference sequence). The CDR3 spans 13 residues. Trimming took off 1 base at V and 4 bases at J, with 8 bases between the two ends. The CDR3: CASSLDAGYEQYF. CDR3 DNA sequence: TGTGCCAGCAGCTTAGATGCAGGGTACGAGCAGTACTTC.

This clonotype has more than one count but fewer than ten. The rearrangement links TRBV2 to TRBJ2-1; the match to TRBD1 covers 10 bases. The V gene's germline CDR1 is SNHLY and CDR2 FYNNEI. This CDR3 region has 16 residues. With 2 bases clipped from V and 5 bases from J, the junction kept 6 bases outside the gene matches. The CDR3 nucleotides are TGTGCCAGCAGTGAATTGGGACAGGGGTATAACAATGAGCAGTTCTTC. Its protein product is CASSELGQGYNNEQFF. The whole variable domain, filled in from reference TRBV2 and TRBJ2-1, reads EPEVTQTPSHQVTQMGQEVILRCVPISNHLYFYWYRQILGQKVEFLVSFYNNEISEKSEIFDDQFSVERPDGSNFTLKIRSTKLEDSAMYFCASSELGQGYNNEQFFGPGTRLTVL.

This clonotype came up many times. The chain is built from TRBV7-2 and TRBJ2-7, with 8 bases that match TRBD1. In germline, CDR1 is SGHTA, CDR2 FQGNSA. Trimming cost V 2 bases and J 7 bases; bases outside gene matches: 10. The CDR3 extends over 15 amino acids. The CDR3: CASSLTWTGNREQYF. In DNA form, the CDR3 reads TGTGCCAGCAGCTTAACGTGGACAGGGAATCGGGAGCAGTACTTC. Variable domain in full (rest from reference TRBV7-2 and TRBJ2-7): GAGVSQSPSNKVTEKGKDVELRCDPISGHTALYWYRQSLGQGLEFLIYFQGNSAPDKSGLPSDRFSAERTGGSVSTLTIQRTQQEDSAVYLCASSLTWTGNREQYFGPGTRLTVT.

There are a few counts of this clonotype. CDR3 residues: CASSLAGTRNQPQHF. In DNA, the CDR3 is TGTGCCAGCAGCTTAGCCGGGACCCGCAATCAGCCCCAGCATTTT. V usage is TRBV7-8 and J usage is TRBJ1-5; D perhaps matches TRBD1 (5 bases). With 0 bases removed from V and 2 bases from J, the gap between germline ends came to 8 bases. The germline gives CDR1 SGHVS, CDR2 FQNEAQ. This CDR3 is 15 amino acids long.

In its sample, this clonotype was seen many times. V gene TRBV6-5 combines with J gene TRBJ1-2, with TRBD1 matching over 8 bases. The CDR3 is made up of 14 amino acids. V lost 2 bases to trimming and J lost 2 bases; unmatched junction nucleotides: 1. Germline lookup yields CDR1 MNHEY and CDR2 SVGAGI. The CDR3 sequence is CASSYAGGNYGYTF. As DNA, the CDR3 is TGTGCCAGCAGTTACGCAGGGGGCAACTATGGCTACACCTTC.

The table lists this clonotype with many counts. V and J are TRBV4-1 and TRBJ2-5; D is perhaps TRBD2 (6 bases). V lost 4 bases, J lost 4 bases, and 10 bases lay in between. This CDR3 is 13 amino acids long. Germline V gene lookup returns CDR1 MGHRA and CDR2 YSYEKL. The CDR3 spells CASSPPGGETQYF. CDR3 bases: TGCGCCAGCAGCCCTCCCGGGGGAGAGACCCAGTACTTC.

This clonotype was detected only a few times. J is TRBJ2-7 and V is TRBV28; the D gene is possibly TRBD1 (6 bases). V lost 5 bases and J 2 bases, leaving 13 bases between the germline ends. Germline assignment: CDR1 MDHEN and CDR2 SYDVKM. This CDR3 contains 14 residues. The CDR3 DNA follows: TGTGCCAGCAGTCCCATACAGGGCGCCTACGAGCAGTACTTC. The encoded protein is CASSPIQGAYEQYF.

The rearrangement uses TRBV29-1 and TRBJ2-1; 7 bases match TRBD1. The germline V gene has CDR1 SQVTM and CDR2 ANQGSEA. Trimming removed 1 base from V and 0 bases from J; junction bases left unmatched: 9. This CDR3 contains 17 residues. The CDR3 is CSVEGRTGMSSYNEQFF. The CDR3 coding sequence is TGCAGCGTTGAAGGGCGGACAGGAATGAGCTCCTACAATGAGCAGTTCTTC.

This chain connects TRBV12-3 or TRBV12-4 to TRBJ1-1; D perhaps matches TRBD1 (5 bases). This CDR3 comprises 14 residues. Trimming stripped 5 bases from V and 4 bases from J, with 14 bases between. The CDR3 nucleotides read TGTGCCAGCAGTCTTACCTCGGGGACCACTGAAGCTTTCTTT. It yields the protein CASSLTSGTTEAFF.

This clonotype was detected a few times. The genes are TRBV6-2 or TRBV6-3 and TRBJ1-1; the D gene is possibly TRBD1 (6 bases). The CDR3 sequence is 12 residues long. Germline CDR1 reads MNHEY; CDR2 reads SVGEGT. The V end was cut by 6 bases, the J end by 7 bases, with 12 bases between. DNA for the CDR3: TGTGCCAGCAGCCCCGACAGGATTGAAGCTTTCTTT. Translating it yields CASSPDRIEAFF.

This clonotype appeared many times. The chain couples TRBV7-8 to TRBJ2-7; D possibly matches TRBD1 or TRBD2 (5 bases each). Trimming left V 3 bases short and J 0 bases short, with 15 bases between. Germline V CDR1 and CDR2: SGHVS, FQNEAQ. The CDR3 has 16 residues. The CDR3 DNA follows: TGTGCCAGCAGCTTGTCCGGGACCGCGAGCTCCTACGAGCAGTACTTC. Translation: CASSLSGTASSYEQYF.

This clonotype was picked up a small number of times. This chain joins TRBV29-1 and TRBJ1-2; D is uncertain. Per the germline V gene, CDR1 is SQVTM and CDR2 is ANQGSEA. The CDR3 has 15 amino acids. Trimming removed 2 bases from V and 7 bases from J, with 20 bases in between. For the CDR3, the DNA is TGCAGCGTTGAAAAAGGAGACACCTTTATGGGTGGCTACACCTTC. Translation gives CSVEKGDTFMGGYTF.

This chain joins TRBV20-1 and TRBJ2-3, with 7 bases lining up with TRBD1. Germline lookup yields CDR1 DFQATT and CDR2 SNEGSKA (reference sequence). The CDR3 has 17 amino acids. J gave up 3 bases and V 6 bases, and 18 bases lay outside the gene matches. Here the CDR3 DNA reads TGCAGTGCCAGGGACAGCTCAGGGTGGTTCGGTACAGATACGCAGTATTTT. Its protein is CSARDSSGWFGTDTQYF.

The V gene is TRBV28, the J gene TRBJ2-5; 9 bases align to TRBD1. The junction had 13 bases not matched to a gene; V was cut back by 7 bases and J by 4 bases. Germline assignment: CDR1 MDHEN and CDR2 SYDVKM. The CDR3 is 16 residues long. CDR3 nucleotide sequence: TGTGCCAGCAATGTCAACAGCGGACAGGGGCGAGAGACCCAGTACTTC. Translation gives CASNVNSGQGRETQYF.

CDR3 region: CSVEVPRTGNTDTQYF. The CDR3 coding sequence is TGCAGCGTTGAGGTCCCCCGGACAGGCAACACAGATACGCAGTATTTT. The chain has TRBV29-1 and TRBJ2-3; 7 bases line up with TRBD1. CDR1 and CDR2 (germline): SQVTM, ANQGSEA. The trim removed 3 bases at V and 2 bases at J, leaving 11 bases unmatched. The CDR3 is 16 residues long.

The V call is TRBV5-6, the J call TRBJ1-2; a possible D gene is TRBD1 (5 bases). CDR1 SGHDT and CDR2 YYEEEE come from the germline V gene. CDR3 length: 16 residues. V dropped 4 bases and J dropped 6 bases, with 22 bases sitting between them. The CDR3 DNA sequence: TGTGCCAGCAGCGAAAAGGACACCGTAATCCTGGATGGCTACACCTTC. This gives the protein CASSEKDTVILDGYTF.

In its sample, this clonotype was seen a few times. This chain connects TRBV28 to TRBJ2-3; tentatively, D is TRBD1 or TRBD2 (5 bases each). The CDR3 extends over 17 amino acids. Germline-derived CDR1 and CDR2 are MDHEN and SYDVKM. Trimming pared 6 bases from V and 4 bases from J, leaving 23 bases between. The CDR3, as DNA: TGTGCCAGCAGCTCGATGACCGGGGCGCGGTGGTCAGATACGCAGTATTTT. Its protein product is CASSSMTGARWSDTQYF.

At least ten counts were recorded for this clonotype. The chain couples TRBV7-2 to TRBJ1-6; D not certain. This CDR3 comprises 14 residues. Germline V gene lookup returns CDR1 SGHTA and CDR2 FQGNSA. Trimming cost V 5 bases and J 1 base, with 6 bases left between them. CDR3 amino acids: CASSVGSYNSPLHF. The DNA of the CDR3 is TGTGCCAGCAGCGTGGGGTCCTATAATTCACCCCTCCACTTT.

The V gene is TRBV29-1, the J gene TRBJ1-3; D unresolved. In germline, CDR1 is SQVTM, CDR2 ANQGSEA. Trimming stripped 6 bases from V and 7 bases from J, with 22 bases between. This CDR3 is 15 amino acids long. The CDR3 nucleotides read TGCAGCGTGGGCTATAATTCGGGAGATGGGAACACCATATATTTT. Translation gives CSVGYNSGDGNTIYF.

In its sample, this clonotype was seen a few times. The V call is TRBV29-1, the J call TRBJ1-2; TRBD1 agrees at 8 bases. This CDR3 spans 16 amino acids. Germline CDR1 reads SQVTM; CDR2 reads ANQGSEA. V dropped 6 bases and J dropped 0; count of bases not matched to a gene: 12. In DNA, the CDR3 is TGCAGCGTCCAAACCTGGGACAGGCCGGCTAACTATGGCTACACCTTC. Its protein product is CSVQTWDRPANYGYTF.

This clonotype was recorded a few times. The V call is TRBV7-6, the J call TRBJ2-7; 7 nucleotides align to TRBD1. The CDR3 is 13 amino acids. CDR1 SGHVS and CDR2 FNYEAQ come from the germline V gene. With V trimmed by 5 bases and J by 7 bases, 8 bases remained unmatched. CDR3 in DNA: TGTGCCAGCAGCCCGACAGGGATGGGTGAGCAGTACTTC. Its translation is CASSPTGMGEQYF.

This clonotype was seen only a few times. The rearrangement joins TRBV11-2 to TRBJ2-1, with D perhaps TRBD2 (5 bases). Trimming took 6 bases from V and 8 from J, leaving 11 bases between them. The CDR3 sequence is 12 residues long. Germline CDR1 and CDR2: SGHAT and FQNNGV. Written as DNA, the CDR3 is TGTGCCAGCAGAGAAAGCGGCTATGAGCAGTTCTTC. Protein sequence: CASRESGYEQFF.